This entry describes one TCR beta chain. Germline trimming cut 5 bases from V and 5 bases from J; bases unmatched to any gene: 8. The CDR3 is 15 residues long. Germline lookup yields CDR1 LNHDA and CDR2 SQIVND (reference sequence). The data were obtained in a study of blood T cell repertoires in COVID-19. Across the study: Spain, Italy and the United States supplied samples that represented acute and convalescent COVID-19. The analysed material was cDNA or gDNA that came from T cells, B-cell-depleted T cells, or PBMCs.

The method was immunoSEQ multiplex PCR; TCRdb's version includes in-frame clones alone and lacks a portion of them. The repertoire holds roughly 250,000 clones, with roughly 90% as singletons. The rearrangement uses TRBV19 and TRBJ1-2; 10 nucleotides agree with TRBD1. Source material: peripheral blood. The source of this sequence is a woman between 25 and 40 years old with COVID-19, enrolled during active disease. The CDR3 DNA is TGTGCCAGTAGTTTTCAACCGGGACAGGGGTATGGCTACACCTTC. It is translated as CASSFQPGQGYGYTF.